This TCR beta chain derives from a study of blood T cell repertoires in COVID-19. Study overall: The analysed material was cDNA or gDNA that came from T cells, B-cell-depleted T cells, or PBMCs.

Under the authors' procedure: For nucleated cells, counts were estimated from reference gene primer amplification. Sequencing was performed with immunoSEQ multiplex PCR; in TCRdb, only in-frame clones are kept and a portion is missing. V, J and clone size were drawn from that table, and D and trimming were deduced from the DNA. The repertoire has 150,000 to 180,000 clones, around nine tenths of them found once; the top ten carry 2% to 3%. The CDR3 has 14 residues. Germline lookup yields CDR1 MDHEN and CDR2 SYDVKM. V shed 3 bases and J shed 6 bases, with 14 bases lying between them. Sequences were obtained from peripheral blood. The clonotype originates from a woman aged 70-85 years with acute or convalescent COVID-19. The rearrangement links TRBV28 to TRBJ1-2; D is undetermined. The CDR3 is CASSFAREVNGYTF. The DNA for the CDR3 is TGTGCCAGCAGTTTTGCGAGGGAAGTAAATGGCTACACCTTC.